Presented here are 10 T cell receptor beta chains from one specimen sequenced in a study of T cells in Graves' hyperthyroidism and ophthalmopathy. The CDR3 regions of TCR beta were amplified from RNA transcripts. Researchers ran a first-round RT-PCR on the TCR CDR3 using the HTBI primer set. TCRdb reprocessed the multiplex PCR reads with MiXCR, giving one entry per CDR3 protein. The table has fewer than 600,000 distinct CDR3 sequences, approximately 14% seen once. Sequences were obtained from blood. The receptors shown here come from a middle-aged woman with Graves' hyperthyroidism.

This clonotype has a count of ten or more. The chain couples TRBV12-3 or TRBV12-4 to TRBJ2-5; 14 bases map to TRBD2. V shed 6 bases, J shed 3 bases, and the junction held 9 bases outside the gene matches. The CDR3 sequence is 17 residues long. The CDR3 region is CASSFGRLAGGKETQYF. The DNA of the CDR3 is TGTGCCAGCAGCTTTGGGAGACTAGCGGGAGGGAAAGAGACCCAGTACTTC.

This sequence joins TRBV7-2 and TRBJ1-5; D ambiguous. The CDR3 extends over 14 amino acids. V was trimmed by 4 bases and J by 3 bases, leaving 10 bases between them. Germline CDR1 and CDR2: SGHTA and FQGNSA. The CDR3 sequence: CASSSPEFNQPQHF. The DNA of the CDR3 is TGTGCCAGCAGCTCCCCGGAGTTCAATCAGCCCCAGCATTTT.

This sequence joins TRBV6-1 and TRBJ2-3; 11 positions agree with TRBD2. The CDR3 has 16 amino acids. Per germline, CDR1 MNHNS and CDR2 SASEGT. Trimming removed 1 base from V and 6 bases from J; junction bases left unmatched: 6. The CDR3 reads CASSEEVAGGPDTQYF. The CDR3 DNA sequence: TGTGCCAGCAGTGAAGAGGTAGCGGGAGGGCCGGATACGCAGTATTTT.

This clonotype was recorded once. The chain joins TRBV5-1 to TRBJ2-5; 14 nucleotides align to TRBD2. J gave up 4 bases and V 5 bases, and 13 bases lay outside the gene matches. CDR1 is SGHRS, CDR2 YFSETQ, per germline. There are 18 residues in the CDR3. Written as DNA, the CDR3 is TGCGCCAGCAGGGTCGGGACTAGCGGGAGTAGGGCTGGAGAGACCCAGTACTTC. This sequence encodes CASRVGTSGSRAGETQYF.

This clonotype appeared many times. V gene TRBV7-6 combines with J gene TRBJ2-5, with a possible D match to TRBD1 (5 bases). There are 14 residues in the CDR3. CDR1 is SGHVS and CDR2 is FNYEAQ in the germline V gene. V gave up 1 base and J gave up 3 bases, with 9 bases separating them. The CDR3 sequence: CASSLVSGKETQYF. Here the CDR3 DNA reads TGTGCCAGCAGCTTAGTTTCAGGGAAAGAGACCCAGTACTTC.

V and J are TRBV7-9 and TRBJ2-1, with D hard to call. The V gene's germline CDR1 is SEHNR and CDR2 FQNEAQ (reference sequence). CDR3 length equals 13 residues. Trimming took off 5 bases at V and 8 bases at J, with 13 bases between the two ends. The CDR3 region is CASSTTTGHEQFF. Here the CDR3 DNA reads TGTGCCAGCAGCACTACGACCGGGCATGAGCAGTTCTTC. Full variable domain (outside the CDR3, taken from reference TRBV7-9 and TRBJ2-1): DTGVSQNPRHKITKRGQNVTFRCDPISEHNRLYWYRQTLGQGPEFLTYFQNEAQLEKSRLLSDRFSAERPKGSFSTLEIQRTEQGDSAMYLCASSTTTGHEQFFGPGTRLTVL.

Note on this clonotype: The missing conserved phenylalanine or tryptophan at the end of this CDR3 makes a read error likely. No DNA is shown, since the ends of the CDR3 on it are uncertain; the CDR3 is the one TCRdb lists. The gene calls are TRBV11-2 and TRBJ1-1. The CDR3 numbers 13 amino acids, ends counted. Germline CDR1 SGHAT, CDR2 FQNNGV. The chain's CDR3 is CASSLNGNTEALL.

Only a few counts were recorded for this clonotype. CDR3 nucleotides: TGTGCCACCAGTGGCACAGGGGGGAATCAGCCCCAGCATTTT. This encodes CATSGTGGNQPQHF. This chain links TRBV24-1 with TRBJ1-5, with 8 bases aligning to TRBD1. The CDR3 spans 14 residues. With V trimmed by 5 bases and J by 4 bases, 3 bases remained unmatched. Germline CDR1 is KGHDR and CDR2 is SFDVKD.

Many counts were recorded for this clonotype. The chain joins TRBV27 to TRBJ1-1, with unresolved D. V was cut by 0 bases and J by 4 bases, with 3 bases left in between. Germline assignment: CDR1 MNHEY and CDR2 SMNVEV (reference sequence). This CDR3 is 12 amino acids long. The CDR3 bases are TGTGCCAGCAGTTTATCGGCCACTGAAGCTTTCTTT. Its protein product is CASSLSATEAFF.

This clonotype was seen many times. The chain employs TRBV18 and TRBJ1-1, with D perhaps TRBD1 (5 bases). This CDR3 region has 17 residues. Trimming pared 3 bases from V and 3 bases from J, leaving 20 bases between. CDR1 and CDR2 (germline): KGHSH, LQKENI. CDR3 in amino acids: CASSPAGTKGFDTEAFF. The CDR3 DNA sequence: TGTGCCAGCTCACCCGCCGGGACCAAAGGATTTGACACTGAAGCTTTCTTT.